This TCR beta chain was recorded in a study of blood T cells in healthy people across ages. Staff drew around 10 milliliters of peripheral blood from each donor. Extraction yielded at least 6 micrograms of total RNA per sample. Alongside a J-beta primer mix, a sample-barcoded 5' primer served in a second PCR lasting about 7 to 12 cycles. Template switching added a 12-random-nucleotide identifier to every cDNA molecule. A single record per CDR3 protein comes from TCRdb applying MiXCR to the 5' RACE reads. The table has more than 900,000 distinct CDR3 sequences, approximately 25% seen once. The length of the CDR3 is 15 residues. Germline CDR1 is SEHNR and CDR2 is FQNEAQ (reference sequence). This clonotype was detected a few times. These data were also reused for a study on T cells of mothers and their children. From that paper: Maternal samples each gave over 9 million TCR beta CDR3 reads, and child samples approximately 3 million each.

The source material was blood. The chain couples TRBV7-9 to TRBJ2-7; 7 bases match TRBD1. Gene TRBJ2-5 matches the end of the DNA better, so the J call may be wrong. The source of this sequence is a girl between 2 and 10 years old in good health. The CDR3 DNA follows: TGTGCCAGCAGCCCAAGGGACAGAAAACAAGAGACCCAGTACTTC. Translated, it gives CASSPRDRKQETQYF.